These 29 T cell receptor beta chains share one sample of origin, sequenced in a study of control samples from healthy donors and cancer patients. Produced via immunoSEQ multiplex PCR; TCRdb's table is partial and in-frame only. Of roughly 190,000 clones in the sample, 90% to 95% were seen once. Sequences were obtained from blood. The receptor source for this set is a woman between 25 and 40 years old in good health.

V gene TRBV4-2 combines with J gene TRBJ2-1, with 8 bases that match TRBD2. The CDR3 totals 16 residues. The germline V gene has CDR1 LGHNA and CDR2 YNFKEQ. The J segment lost 3 bases and the V segment lost 3 bases, leaving 7 bases of the junction unmatched. In DNA form, the CDR3 reads TGTGCCAGCAGCCAGGGGCTAGCGGGTAACTACAATGAGCAGTTCTTC. It encodes CASSQGLAGNYNEQFF.

J is TRBJ2-7 and V is TRBV4-1, with TRBD2 matching over 12 bases. The germline V gene encodes CDR1 MGHRA and CDR2 YSYEKL. Trimming removed 1 base from V and 0 bases from J; junction bases left unmatched: 7. The CDR3 is 18 residues long. For the CDR3, the DNA is TGCGCCAGCAGCCAAGGACTAGCGGGGGCCCGGAGCTCCTACGAGCAGTACTTC. Its translation is CASSQGLAGARSSYEQYF.

V and J are TRBV11-3 and TRBJ2-1, with 15 positions matching TRBD2. The CDR3 is 16 amino acids. From germline, CDR1 is SGHNT and CDR2 YENEEA. V lost 3 bases and J lost 7; bases outside the gene matches: 4. The CDR3 nucleotides read TGTGCCAGCAGCTTTTGGACTAGCGGGGGGGCGAATGAGCAGTTCTTC. Its translation: CASSFWTSGGANEQFF.

V and J are TRBV13 and TRBJ1-1; D ambiguous. The length of the CDR3 is 13 residues. Trimming stripped 5 bases from V and 1 base from J, with 8 bases between. Germline values: CDR1 PRHDT, CDR2 FYEKMQ (reference sequence). The CDR3 DNA follows: TGTGCCAGCAGCCCCGGACGGAACACTGAAGCTTTCTTT. Amino acids: CASSPGRNTEAFF.

V and J are TRBV3-1 (or the pseudogene TRBV3-2) and TRBJ1-4, with D unclear. Between the trimmed V and J ends, which lost 1 base and 5 bases, there was a span of 11 bases. Germline lookup yields CDR1 LGHDT and CDR2 YNNKEL (reference sequence). The CDR3 has 15 amino acids. The CDR3 nucleotides read TGTGCCAGCAGCCAAGGTGGAATCGCGAATGAAAAACTGTTTTTT. As protein: CASSQGGIANEKLFF.

This sequence joins TRBV10-3 and TRBJ1-6; D is unresolved. Between the trimmed V and J ends, which lost 3 bases and 2 bases, there was a span of 5 bases. This CDR3 is 14 amino acids long. The germline gives CDR1 ENHRY, CDR2 SYGVKD. This CDR3 is CAISDLAYNSPLHF. The CDR3 nucleotides read TGTGCCATCAGTGATCTGGCCTATAATTCACCCCTCCACTTT.

V and J are TRBV28 and TRBJ1-2, with 8 nucleotides matching TRBD1. V shed 3 bases, J shed 2 bases, and the junction held 5 bases outside the gene matches. This CDR3 region has 15 residues. The germline CDR1 and CDR2 sequences are MDHEN and SYDVKM. The CDR3 here is CASSFIRTGNYGYTF. CDR3 nucleotides: TGTGCCAGCAGTTTTATCCGGACAGGGAACTATGGCTACACCTTC.

V and J are TRBV12-5 and TRBJ1-5, with TRBD1 matching 8 bases. The CDR3 has 17 residues. V was pared by 0 bases and J by 2 bases, with 6 bases of the junction left unmatched. Germline V gives CDR1 LGHNT, CDR2 FRNRAP. The CDR3 is CASGLVQGVVGNQPQHF. CDR3 sequence (DNA): TGTGCTAGTGGTTTGGTACAGGGGGTTGTGGGCAATCAGCCCCAGCATTTT.

The rearrangement links TRBV28 to TRBJ1-2, with TRBD1 matching 9 bases. V was pared by 7 bases and J by 4 bases, with 16 bases of the junction left unmatched. This CDR3 spans 17 amino acids. Germline CDR1 MDHEN, CDR2 SYDVKM. CDR3 protein: CASKNTGGGSRSYGYTF. The CDR3 bases are TGTGCCAGCAAGAACACAGGGGGCGGTAGTCGCAGCTATGGCTACACCTTC.

This chain uses TRBV18 with TRBJ2-1; D may match TRBD1 or TRBD2 (6 bases each). The CDR3 extends over 17 amino acids. The germline V gene has CDR1 KGHSH and CDR2 LQKENI. V was cut by 0 bases and J by 0 bases, with 12 bases left in between. The DNA for the CDR3 is TGTGCCAGCTCACCACCGTTGGGGGGCAGCTCCTACAATGAGCAGTTCTTC. Protein product: CASSPPLGGSSYNEQFF.

The chain employs TRBV28 and TRBJ1-1; 7 bases match TRBD1. CDR3 length: 11 amino acids. Germline trimming cut 6 bases from V and 10 bases from J; bases unmatched to any gene: 5. Looked up from germline, CDR1 is MDHEN and CDR2 is SYDVKM. CDR3: CASSGQAGAFF. Here the CDR3 DNA reads TGTGCCAGCAGCGGACAGGCCGGAGCTTTCTTT.

This clone appeared a few times. This sequence joins TRBV14 and TRBJ1-1; D ambiguous. The CDR3 has 14 amino acids. V shed 2 bases and J shed 0 bases, with 7 bases lying between them. Looked up from germline, CDR1 is SGHDN and CDR2 is FVKESK. CDR3 in DNA: TGTGCCAGCAGCCAACCAGGCCTGAACACTGAAGCTTTCTTT. Amino acid sequence: CASSQPGLNTEAFF.

The V gene is TRBV7-6, the J gene TRBJ2-2; D call uncertain. The V gene's germline CDR1 is SGHVS and CDR2 FNYEAQ. CDR3 length: 14 residues. V lost 3 bases and J lost 0, with 5 bases in between. CDR3 region: CASSFTANTGELFF. The CDR3 coding sequence is TGTGCCAGCAGCTTCACCGCGAACACCGGGGAGCTGTTTTTT.

The chain recombines TRBV6-4 with TRBJ2-1, with D possibly matching TRBD2 (6 bases). The CDR3 spans 14 residues. Trimming shortened V by 3 bases and J by 5 bases, and 11 bases separated the two germline ends. CDR1 and CDR2 (germline): MRHNA, SNTAGT. The CDR3 sequence: CASSEGLAHNEQFF. CDR3 DNA sequence: TGTGCCAGCAGTGAAGGGCTAGCGCACAATGAGCAGTTCTTC.

The rearrangement links TRBV6-5 to TRBJ1-4, with no clear D. V was cut by 7 bases and J by 5 bases, with 11 bases left in between. CDR3 length: 13 residues. Per germline, CDR1 MNHEY and CDR2 SVGAGI. The CDR3 DNA reads TGTGCCAGCACCAGGACGGAAAATGAAAAACTGTTTTTT. Amino acid sequence: CASTRTENEKLFF.

The chain joins TRBV6-7 to TRBJ1-1; TRBD1 is a possible D gene (5 bases). TRBV6-7 is designated an ORF whose function remains uncertain. The V and J ends lost 2 bases and 0 bases respectively, with 10 bases between them. The CDR3 loop spans 15 amino acids. The CDR3 DNA is TGTGCCAGCAGTTACCTGACAGCTATGAACACTGAAGCTTTCTTT. This sequence encodes CASSYLTAMNTEAFF.

The chain has TRBV2 and TRBJ2-1; 8 bases agree with TRBD1. The germline gives CDR1 SNHLY, CDR2 FYNNEI. The ends lost 5 bases at V and 6 bases at J; junction bases unmatched: 3. CDR3 length equals 13 residues. The CDR3 sequence is CASSTDRANEQFF. The CDR3 nucleotides are TGTGCCAGCAGTACGGACAGGGCCAATGAGCAGTTCTTC.

V is TRBV4-1 and J is TRBJ2-3; 10 bases agree with TRBD2. The CDR3 totals 15 residues. With 7 bases clipped from V and 5 bases from J, the junction kept 9 bases outside the gene matches. Germline V gene data show CDR1 as MGHRA and CDR2 as YSYEKL. The CDR3 sequence: CASTSGGGVRDTQYF. For the CDR3, the DNA is TGCGCCAGCACAAGCGGGGGGGGAGTTAGAGATACGCAGTATTTT.

The chain links TRBV7-2 to TRBJ2-3, with 9 bases lining up with TRBD2. This CDR3 contains 17 residues. Trimming cost V 5 bases and J 0 bases; bases outside gene matches: 9. Germline CDR1 SGHTA, CDR2 FQGNSA. Written as DNA, the CDR3 is TGTGCCAGCAGCCGCCGGACTACTAGCGGGAGCACAGATACGCAGTATTTT. Translated, it gives CASSRRTTSGSTDTQYF.

The chain carries TRBV5-1 and TRBJ1-4; 12 nucleotides agree with TRBD1. The ends lost 0 bases at V and 4 bases at J; junction bases unmatched: 1. Germline V gene data show CDR1 as SGHRS and CDR2 as YFSETQ. CDR3 length: 16 residues. The CDR3 DNA is TGCGCCAGCAGCTTGGGGGACAGGGGGCGTAATGAAAAACTGTTTTTT. Protein: CASSLGDRGRNEKLFF. The complete variable domain, with remaining parts taken from reference TRBV5-1 and TRBJ1-4, reads KAGVTQTPRYLIKTRGQQVTLSCSPISGHRSVSWYQQTPGQGLQFLFEYFSETQRNKGNFPGRFSGRQFSNSRSEMNVSTLELGDSALYLCASSLGDRGRNEKLFFGSGTQLSVL.

The rearrangement joins TRBV2 to TRBJ1-2; weak D call: TRBD1 (5 bases). The CDR3 has 13 amino acids. Per germline, CDR1 SNHLY and CDR2 FYNNEI. V lost 1 base and J lost 3, with 6 bases in between. The CDR3 spells CASSEGTHYGYTF. The CDR3 DNA sequence: TGTGCCAGCAGTGAAGGGACACACTATGGCTACACCTTC.

This chain links TRBV7-9 with TRBJ1-3, with 9 positions matching TRBD1. The CDR3 has 14 residues. The V and J ends lost 5 bases and 4 bases, in that order; junction bases with no gene match: 3. The germline V gene has CDR1 SEHNR and CDR2 FQNEAQ (reference sequence). CDR3 DNA sequence: TGTGCCAGCAGCGACGACAGGGGGGGAAACACCATATATTTT. Protein product: CASSDDRGGNTIYF. The full variable domain, rest sourced from reference TRBV7-9 and TRBJ1-3, is DTGVSQNPRHKITKRGQNVTFRCDPISEHNRLYWYRQTLGQGPEFLTYFQNEAQLEKSRLLSDRFSAERPKGSFSTLEIQRTEQGDSAMYLCASSDDRGGNTIYFGEGSWLTVV.

The J gene is TRBJ1-5, the V gene TRBV28, with unresolved D. Trimming took off 4 bases at V and 7 bases at J, with 8 bases between the two ends. The CDR3 length is 12 residues. Germline V gives CDR1 MDHEN, CDR2 SYDVKM. This CDR3 is CASSSLGQPQHF. In nucleotides, the CDR3 is TGTGCCAGCAGTTCCCTGGGACAGCCCCAGCATTTT. The variable domain in full, with the rest retrieved from reference TRBV28 and TRBJ1-5, is DVKVTQSSRYLVKRTGEKVFLECVQDMDHENMFWYRQDPGLGLRLIYFSYDVKMKEKGDIPEGYSVSREKKERFSLILESASTNQTSMYLCASSSLGQPQHFGDGTRLSIL.

The genes are TRBV28 and TRBJ1-4, with a tentative D call TRBD1 (6 bases). Germline CDR1 is MDHEN and CDR2 is SYDVKM. CDR3 length: 13 amino acids. V was cut by 4 bases and J by 6 bases, with 9 bases left in between. As DNA, the CDR3 is TGTGCCAGCAGTTGGACAGAGGATGAAAAACTGTTTTTT. This encodes CASSWTEDEKLFF.

V gene TRBV4-2 combines with J gene TRBJ2-7; 11 bases are shared with TRBD2. Per the germline V gene, CDR1 is LGHNA and CDR2 is YNFKEQ. CDR3 length equals 16 residues. With V trimmed by 0 bases and J by 0 bases, 1 base remained unmatched. DNA of the CDR3: TGTGCCAGCAGCCAAGAAACTAGCGGGAGCTCCTACGAGCAGTACTTC. It translates to CASSQETSGSSYEQYF.

The chain is built from TRBV7-2 and TRBJ2-1; 13 bases match TRBD2. The CDR3 runs 16 residues. The V and J ends lost 0 bases and 10 bases, in that order; junction bases with no gene match: 6. The germline CDR1 and CDR2 sequences are SGHTA and FQGNSA. The CDR3 sequence is CASSLAVTSGRREQFF. The CDR3 nucleotides are TGTGCCAGCAGCTTAGCGGTGACTAGCGGGAGGCGGGAGCAGTTCTTC.

V is TRBV7-2 and J is TRBJ2-2, with TRBD2 identical over 8 bases. The V gene's germline CDR1 is SGHTA and CDR2 FQGNSA. The CDR3 sequence is 15 residues long. After removal of 5 bases from V and 3 bases from J, the junction contained 5 bases not matched to a gene. For the CDR3, the DNA is TGTGCCAGCAGCCCCCGGGGGGGGGACACCGGGGAGCTGTTTTTT. Translating gives CASSPRGGDTGELFF.

This chain joins TRBV20-1 and TRBJ1-4; D is perhaps TRBD1 (6 bases). V shed 3 bases and J shed 8 bases, with 7 bases lying between them. The CDR3 spans 11 residues. Looked up from germline, CDR1 is DFQATT and CDR2 is SNEGSKA (reference sequence). The CDR3 protein is CSASTGEKLFF. The CDR3 DNA sequence: TGCAGTGCTAGCACAGGGGAAAAACTGTTTTTT.

V usage is TRBV27 and J usage is TRBJ1-5, with D possibly matching TRBD1 (5 bases). There are 16 residues in the CDR3. The ends were cut back, 2 bases at V and 0 bases at J, with 11 bases in the middle. The germline CDR1 and CDR2 sequences are MNHEY and SMNVEV (reference sequence). CDR3 in amino acids: CASSLTGPYSNQPQHF. CDR3 nucleotide sequence: TGTGCCAGCAGTTTAACAGGCCCTTATAGCAATCAGCCCCAGCATTTT.